The clone carrying this T cell receptor (beta chain) occurred many times. Its antigen remains unknown. These data originate in a study of T-cell memory formation after mild COVID-19. Study-wide findings and caveats: Contracting clones localized mainly to CM and EM when CD4+ and mainly to EMRA when CD8+. Contracting clones from day 15 to 85 showed balanced CD4/CD8; later expanders favored CD4+.

V was trimmed by 6 bases and J by 3 bases, leaving 18 bases between them. The germline V gene encodes CDR1 SQVTM and CDR2 ANQGSEA. The CDR3 extends over 15 amino acids. Researchers used 5'RACE with constant-segment primers to make TCR alpha and TCR beta cDNA libraries that carry sample barcodes and UMIs. Each CDR3 protein gets one entry after TCRdb re-called the 5' RACE reads with MiXCR. The data show some 68,000 distinct CDR3 sequences, 16% seen once. The receptor's source is an adult woman who had mild COVID-19 (a few samples of this study predate the infection). Cell type and time point are not known. The sequenced sample consisted of PBMCs or a T cell subset sorted from them (not recorded which). V and J are TRBV29-1 and TRBJ2-4, with D tentatively TRBD2 (5 bases). This CDR3 is CSVLHGEGVKNIQYF. CDR3 nucleotides: TGCAGCGTGTTACACGGTGAGGGTGTCAAAAACATTCAGTACTTC.